This entry lists 7 T cell receptor beta chains sequenced from one sample in a study of T cell changes during pregnancy in multiple sclerosis. The method was immunoSEQ multiplex PCR; TCRdb's version includes in-frame clones alone and lacks a portion of them. The top ten clones hold 3.5% to 4% of a sample with about 83,000 clones, roughly nine tenths of them seen once. This sample comprised PBMCs, obtained in the first trimester of pregnancy. The receptors stem from a female donor in good health, serving as a control in a pregnancy study. Some clones in this sample may be carry-over from other donors' samples.

The gene calls are TRBV6-5 and TRBJ1-1, with TRBD1 matching 12 bases. J lost 3 bases, V lost 6 bases, and 5 bases had no gene match. The CDR3 length is 15 residues. Germline assignment: CDR1 MNHEY and CDR2 SVGAGI. Written as DNA, the CDR3 is TGTGCCAGCAGATTGGGACAGGGGGCTTACACTGAAGCTTTCTTT. It translates to CASRLGQGAYTEAFF.

The gene calls are TRBV29-1 and TRBJ1-1; no firm D call. The germline V and J ends were trimmed by 1 base and 1 base, with 7 bases remaining between them. This CDR3 spans 13 amino acids. Germline CDR1 is SQVTM and CDR2 is ANQGSEA. This chain's CDR3 is CSVEGLENTEAFF. The DNA for the CDR3 is TGCAGCGTTGAAGGACTGGAGAACACTGAAGCTTTCTTT.

The chain uses TRBV30 and TRBJ1-5; D is undetermined. Germline V gene sequence: CDR1 GTSNPN, CDR2 SVGIG (reference sequence). CDR3 size: 14 residues. Trimming removed 1 base from V and 5 bases from J, with 12 bases in between. The CDR3 reads CAWSGAEFYQPQHF. The CDR3 coding sequence is TGTGCCTGGAGTGGAGCGGAATTTTATCAGCCCCAGCATTTT.

The chain employs TRBV28 and TRBJ2-5, with D uncertain. The CDR3 is 13 residues long. Germline-derived CDR1 and CDR2 are MDHEN and SYDVKM. The V end lost 2 bases, the J end lost 2 bases, and 6 bases lay between the germline ends. The CDR3 reads CASSLGVQETQYF. The CDR3 bases are TGTGCCAGCAGTTTAGGAGTACAAGAGACCCAGTACTTC.

The chain uses TRBV23-1 and TRBJ1-2; 8 nucleotides line up with TRBD1. TRBV23-1 is an ORF for which the function is uncertain. V was clipped by 0 bases and J by 8 bases; unmatched bases: 14. The CDR3 is 17 residues long. In DNA, the CDR3 is TGCGCCAGCAGTCAATCGGGGGCGGAACAGGGGGAAAGGGGCTACACCTTC. This translates into CASSQSGAEQGERGYTF.

The genes are TRBV29-1 and TRBJ1-2; 8 bases match TRBD1. The V and J ends lost 7 bases and 2 bases, in that order; junction bases with no gene match: 3. This CDR3 spans 12 amino acids. The germline CDR1 and CDR2 sequences are SQVTM and ANQGSEA. CDR3 region: CSADRGNYGYTF. For the CDR3, the DNA is TGCAGCGCCGACAGGGGAAACTATGGCTACACCTTC.

The CDR3 nucleotides are TGTGCCAGCAGCTTCGCCAGGGGGTCTTATGGCTACACCTTC. Protein: CASSFARGSYGYTF. The chain has TRBV7-2 and TRBJ1-2, with TRBD1 matching over 7 bases. V lost 3 bases, J lost 5 bases, and 6 bases stayed unmatched. Germline CDR1 and CDR2: SGHTA and FQGNSA. CDR3 length: 14 residues.